The entry below gives a single TCR beta chain sequence along with its context. Its antigen is unidentified. Samples were taken several times over chemoradiotherapy. The entry originates in a study of chemoradiotherapy in HPV16-positive cancers. The germline V gene has CDR1 SGDLS and CDR2 YYNGEE. V dropped 4 bases and J dropped 4 bases, with 18 bases sitting between them. The CDR3 sequence is 16 residues long. Study-wide results and limits: For HPV16-positive patients, expanding HPV-responsive T cells associated with longer recurrence-free survival.

Repertoires were generated with immunoSEQ multiplex PCR, while TCRdb's copy carries only in-frame clones and drops some. This table has approximately 52,000 clones, 90% appearing once. This receptor was obtained from a human donor with HPV-associated anogenital cancer. The V and J genes are TRBV9 and TRBJ2-1; unclear D gene. The specimen comprised blood, sampled from a patient who underwent chemoradiotherapy. CDR3 in DNA: TGTGCCAGCAGCCCCCGGGTAGCCCTCTCTTACAATGAGCAGTTCTTC. This translates into CASSPRVALSYNEQFF.